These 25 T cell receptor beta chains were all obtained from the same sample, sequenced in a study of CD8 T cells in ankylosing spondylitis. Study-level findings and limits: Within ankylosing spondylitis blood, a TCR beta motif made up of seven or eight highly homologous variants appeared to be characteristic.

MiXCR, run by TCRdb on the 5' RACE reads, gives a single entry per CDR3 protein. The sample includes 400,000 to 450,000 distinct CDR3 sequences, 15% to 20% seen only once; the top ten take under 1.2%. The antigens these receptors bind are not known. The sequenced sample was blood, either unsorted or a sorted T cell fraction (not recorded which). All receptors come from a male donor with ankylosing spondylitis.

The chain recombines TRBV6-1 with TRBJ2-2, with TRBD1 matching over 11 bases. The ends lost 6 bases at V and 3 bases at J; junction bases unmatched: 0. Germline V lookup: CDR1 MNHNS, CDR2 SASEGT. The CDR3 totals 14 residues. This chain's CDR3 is CASRGQGDTGELFF. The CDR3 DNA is TGTGCCAGCAGGGGACAGGGGGACACCGGGGAGCTGTTTTTT.

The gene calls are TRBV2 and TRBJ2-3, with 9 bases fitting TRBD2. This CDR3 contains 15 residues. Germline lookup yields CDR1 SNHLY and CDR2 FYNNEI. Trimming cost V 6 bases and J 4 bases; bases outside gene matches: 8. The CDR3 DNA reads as TGTGCCAGCAGAGATAGCGGGAGAGAGTCAGATACGCAGTATTTT. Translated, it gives CASRDSGRESDTQYF.

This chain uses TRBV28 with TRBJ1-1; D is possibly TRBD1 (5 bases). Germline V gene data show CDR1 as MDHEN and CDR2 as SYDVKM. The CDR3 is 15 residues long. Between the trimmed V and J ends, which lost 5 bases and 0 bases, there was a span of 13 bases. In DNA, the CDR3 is TGTGCCAGCAGTCCCCAGGGATCCATGAACACTGAAGCTTTCTTT. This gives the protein CASSPQGSMNTEAFF.

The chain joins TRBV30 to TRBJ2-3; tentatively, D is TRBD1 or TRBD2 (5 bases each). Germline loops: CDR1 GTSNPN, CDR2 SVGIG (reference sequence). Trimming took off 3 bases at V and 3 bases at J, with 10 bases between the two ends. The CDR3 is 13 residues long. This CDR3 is CAWRGRATDTQYF. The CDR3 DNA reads TGTGCCTGGAGGGGACGGGCGACAGATACGCAGTATTTT. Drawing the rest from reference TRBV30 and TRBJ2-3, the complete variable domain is SQTIHQWPATLVQPVGSPLSLECTVEGTSNPNLYWYRQAAGRGLQLLFYSVGIGQISSEVPQNLSASRPQDRQFILSSKKLLLSDSGFYLCAWRGRATDTQYFGPGTRLTVL.

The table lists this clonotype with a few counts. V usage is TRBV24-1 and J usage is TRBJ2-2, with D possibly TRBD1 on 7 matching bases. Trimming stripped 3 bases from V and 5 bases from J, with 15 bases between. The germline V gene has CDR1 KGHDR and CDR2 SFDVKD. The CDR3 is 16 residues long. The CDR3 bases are TGTGCCACCAGTGATGACTCCAGGGGGAGGACCGGGGAGCTGTTTTTT. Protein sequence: CATSDDSRGRTGELFF.

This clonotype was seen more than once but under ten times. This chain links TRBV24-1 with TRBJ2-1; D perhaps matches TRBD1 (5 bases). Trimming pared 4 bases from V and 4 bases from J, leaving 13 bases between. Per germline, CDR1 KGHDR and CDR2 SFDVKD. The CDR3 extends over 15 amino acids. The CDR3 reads CATSEGPTEYNEQFF. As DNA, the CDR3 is TGTGCCACCAGTGAAGGCCCGACAGAGTACAATGAGCAGTTCTTC.

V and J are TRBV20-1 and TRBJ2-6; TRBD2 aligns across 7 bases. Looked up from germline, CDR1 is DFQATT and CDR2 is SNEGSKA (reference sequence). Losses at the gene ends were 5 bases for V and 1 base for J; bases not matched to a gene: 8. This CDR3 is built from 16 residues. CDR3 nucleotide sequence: TGCAGTGCTGGGAGGGACGGAATTTCTGGGGCCAACGTCCTGACTTTC. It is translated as CSAGRDGISGANVLTF.

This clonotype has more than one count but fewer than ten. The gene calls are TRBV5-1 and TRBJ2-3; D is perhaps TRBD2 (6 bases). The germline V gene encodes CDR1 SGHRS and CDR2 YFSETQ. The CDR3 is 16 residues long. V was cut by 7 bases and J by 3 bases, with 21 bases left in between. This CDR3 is CASSPEGLWMTDTQYF. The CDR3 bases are TGCGCCAGCTCCCCGGAGGGCCTGTGGATGACAGATACGCAGTATTTT.

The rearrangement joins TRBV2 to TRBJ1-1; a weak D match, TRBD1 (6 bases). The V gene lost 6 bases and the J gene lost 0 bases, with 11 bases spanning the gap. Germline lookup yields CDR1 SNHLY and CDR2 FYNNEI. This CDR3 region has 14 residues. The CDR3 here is CASSGQNLNTEAFF. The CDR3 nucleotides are TGTGCCAGCAGCGGACAGAACCTGAACACTGAAGCTTTCTTT.

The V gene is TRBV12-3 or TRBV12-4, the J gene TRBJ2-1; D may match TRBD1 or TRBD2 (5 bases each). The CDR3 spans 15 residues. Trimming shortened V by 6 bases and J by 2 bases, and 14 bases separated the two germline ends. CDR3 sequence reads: CASRSGTDTYNEQFF. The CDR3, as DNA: TGTGCCAGCAGATCCGGGACGGACACCTACAATGAGCAGTTCTTC.

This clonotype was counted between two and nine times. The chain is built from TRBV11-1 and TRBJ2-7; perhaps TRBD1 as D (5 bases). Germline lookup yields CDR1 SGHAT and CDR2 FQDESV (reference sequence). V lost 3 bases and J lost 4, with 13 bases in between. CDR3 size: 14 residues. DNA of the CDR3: TGTGCCAGCAGCTTGCAGGGCGATTATTACGAGCAGTACTTC. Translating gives CASSLQGDYYEQYF.

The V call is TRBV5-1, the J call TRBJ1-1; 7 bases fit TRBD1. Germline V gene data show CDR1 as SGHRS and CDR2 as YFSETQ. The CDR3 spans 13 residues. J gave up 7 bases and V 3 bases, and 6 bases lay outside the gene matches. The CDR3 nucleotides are TGCGCCAGCAGCTCGGGACAGAACGTTGAAGCTTTCTTT. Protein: CASSSGQNVEAFF.

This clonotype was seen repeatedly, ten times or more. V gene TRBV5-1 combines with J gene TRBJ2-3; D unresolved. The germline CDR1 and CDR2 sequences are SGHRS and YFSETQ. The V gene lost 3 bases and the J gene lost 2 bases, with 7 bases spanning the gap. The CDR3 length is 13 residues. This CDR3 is CASSSFLTDTQYF. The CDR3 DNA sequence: TGCGCCAGCAGCTCCTTCCTCACAGATACGCAGTATTTT. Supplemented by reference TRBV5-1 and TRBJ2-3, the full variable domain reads KAGVTQTPRYLIKTRGQQVTLSCSPISGHRSVSWYQQTPGQGLQFLFEYFSETQRNKGNFPGRFSGRQFSNSRSEMNVSTLELGDSALYLCASSSFLTDTQYFGPGTRLTVL.

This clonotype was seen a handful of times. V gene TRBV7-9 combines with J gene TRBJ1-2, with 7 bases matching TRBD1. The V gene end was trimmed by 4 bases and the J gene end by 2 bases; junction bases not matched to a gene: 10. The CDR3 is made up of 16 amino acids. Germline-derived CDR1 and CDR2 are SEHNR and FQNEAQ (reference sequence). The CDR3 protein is CASSSRGTELNYGYTF. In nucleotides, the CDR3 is TGTGCCAGCAGCTCAAGGGGGACAGAACTGAACTATGGCTACACCTTC.

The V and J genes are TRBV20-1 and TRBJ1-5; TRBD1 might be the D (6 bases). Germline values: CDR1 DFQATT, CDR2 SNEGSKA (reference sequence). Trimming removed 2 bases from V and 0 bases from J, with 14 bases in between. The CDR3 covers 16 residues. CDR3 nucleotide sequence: TGCAGTGCTAGAAACAGGGACTTACATAGCAATCAGCCCCAGCATTTT. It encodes CSARNRDLHSNQPQHF.

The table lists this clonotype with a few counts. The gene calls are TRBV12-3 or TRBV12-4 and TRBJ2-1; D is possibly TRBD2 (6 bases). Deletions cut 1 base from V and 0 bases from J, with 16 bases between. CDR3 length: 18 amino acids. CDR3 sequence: CASSLEWGRGSSYNEQFF. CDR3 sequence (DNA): TGTGCCAGCAGTTTAGAATGGGGACGGGGGAGCTCCTACAATGAGCAGTTCTTC.

CDR3: CASSFLAGTNYGYTF. In DNA, the CDR3 is TGTGCCAGCAGCTTTTTGGCAGGCACTAACTATGGCTACACCTTC. The chain uses TRBV7-2 and TRBJ1-2, with D hard to call. The CDR3 extends over 15 amino acids. Per the germline V gene, CDR1 is SGHTA and CDR2 is FQGNSA. The V and J ends lost 3 bases and 0 bases respectively, with 11 bases between them.

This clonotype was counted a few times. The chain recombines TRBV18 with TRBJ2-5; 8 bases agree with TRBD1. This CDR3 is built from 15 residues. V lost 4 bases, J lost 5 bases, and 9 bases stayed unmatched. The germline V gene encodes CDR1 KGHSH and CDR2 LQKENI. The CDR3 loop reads CASSLLGQGSETQYF. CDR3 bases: TGTGCCAGCTCACTCCTAGGACAGGGCAGCGAGACCCAGTACTTC.

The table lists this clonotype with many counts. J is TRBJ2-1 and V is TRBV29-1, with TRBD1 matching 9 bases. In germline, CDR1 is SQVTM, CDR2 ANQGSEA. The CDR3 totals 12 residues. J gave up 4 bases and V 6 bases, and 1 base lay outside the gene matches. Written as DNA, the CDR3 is TGCAGCGTAGGGACAGGGTACAATGAGCAGTTCTTC. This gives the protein CSVGTGYNEQFF.

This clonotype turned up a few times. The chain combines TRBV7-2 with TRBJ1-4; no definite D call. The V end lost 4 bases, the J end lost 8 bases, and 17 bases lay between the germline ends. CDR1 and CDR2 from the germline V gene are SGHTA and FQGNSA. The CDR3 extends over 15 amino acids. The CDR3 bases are TGTGCCAGCAGCTCAGTCGAGTTAGGGTCCGAAAAACTGTTTTTT. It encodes CASSSVELGSEKLFF.

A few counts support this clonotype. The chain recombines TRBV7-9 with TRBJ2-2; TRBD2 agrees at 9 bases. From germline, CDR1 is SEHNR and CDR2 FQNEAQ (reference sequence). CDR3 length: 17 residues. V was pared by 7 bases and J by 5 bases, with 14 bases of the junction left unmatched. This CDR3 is CASITPGLAGKTGELFF. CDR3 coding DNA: TGTGCCAGCATCACCCCCGGGCTAGCGGGAAAAACCGGGGAGCTGTTTTTT.

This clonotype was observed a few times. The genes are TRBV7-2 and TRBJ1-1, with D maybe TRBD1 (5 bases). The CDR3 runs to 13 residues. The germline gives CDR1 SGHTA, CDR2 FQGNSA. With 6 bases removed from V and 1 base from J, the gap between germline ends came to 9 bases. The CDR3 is CASSLQANTEAFF. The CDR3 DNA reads TGTGCCAGCAGTCTACAGGCGAACACTGAAGCTTTCTTT.

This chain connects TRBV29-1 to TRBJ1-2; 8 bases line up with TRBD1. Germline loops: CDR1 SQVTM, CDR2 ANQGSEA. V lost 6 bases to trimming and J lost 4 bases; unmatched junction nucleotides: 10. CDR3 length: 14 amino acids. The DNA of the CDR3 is TGCAGCGTGGCGACAGGGGAGGGGTTCTATGGCTACACCTTC. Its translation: CSVATGEGFYGYTF.

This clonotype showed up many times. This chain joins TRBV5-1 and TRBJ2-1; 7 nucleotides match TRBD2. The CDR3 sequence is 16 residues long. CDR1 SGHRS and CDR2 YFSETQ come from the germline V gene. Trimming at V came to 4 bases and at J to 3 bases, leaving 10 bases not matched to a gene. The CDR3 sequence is CASSREVQRDYNEQFF. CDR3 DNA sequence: TGCGCCAGCAGCCGGGAGGTACAGCGGGACTACAATGAGCAGTTCTTC.

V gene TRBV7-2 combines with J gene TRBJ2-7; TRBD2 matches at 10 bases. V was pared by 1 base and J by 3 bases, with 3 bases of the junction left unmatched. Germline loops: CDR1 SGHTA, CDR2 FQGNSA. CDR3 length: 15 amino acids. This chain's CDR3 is CASSLELAGLYEQYF. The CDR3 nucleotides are TGTGCCAGCAGCTTAGAACTAGCGGGACTCTACGAGCAGTACTTC.